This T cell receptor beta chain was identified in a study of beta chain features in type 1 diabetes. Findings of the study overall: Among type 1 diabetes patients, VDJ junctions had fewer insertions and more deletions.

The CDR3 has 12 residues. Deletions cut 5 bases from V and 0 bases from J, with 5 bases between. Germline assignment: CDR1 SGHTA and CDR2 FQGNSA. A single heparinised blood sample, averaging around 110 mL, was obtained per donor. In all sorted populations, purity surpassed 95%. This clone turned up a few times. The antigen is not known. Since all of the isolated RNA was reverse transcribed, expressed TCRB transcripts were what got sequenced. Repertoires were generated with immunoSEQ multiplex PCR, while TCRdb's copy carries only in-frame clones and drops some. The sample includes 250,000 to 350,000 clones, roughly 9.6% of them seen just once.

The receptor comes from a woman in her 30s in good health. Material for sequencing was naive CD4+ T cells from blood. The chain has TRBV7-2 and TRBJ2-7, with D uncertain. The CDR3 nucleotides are TGTGCCAGCAGCCCCCACTCCTACGAGCAGTACTTC. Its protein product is CASSPHSYEQYF.